These T cell receptor beta chains were read from a single sample in a study of PD-L1 blockade in urothelial cancer. Clones were sequenced by immunoSEQ multiplex PCR, and TCRdb holds only the in-frame ones, with some missing. The sample yields 95,000 to 100,000 clones, more than 75% seen once. This material consisted of PBMCs, taken around atezolizumab (anti-PD-L1) treatment. The receptors derive from a man aged 60-69 years with urothelial cancer. Both conserved end residues are trimmed from each CDR3. The D gene is left open where the match is weak.

d_call: NA
v_call: TRBV5-6
cdr3_aa: ASRSSKAGSAVPDTQY

d_call: NA
v_call: TRBV9
cdr3_aa: ASSSYGMSTYEQY

d_call: NA
v_call: TRBV9
cdr3_aa: ASSVEESFASGNTIY

d_call: NA
v_call: TRBV5-1
cdr3_aa: ASSLPHTGSNSPLH

d_call: NA
v_call: TRBV25-1
cdr3_aa: ASSEYKGQGNTIY

d_call: NA
v_call: TRBV9
cdr3_aa: ASSDGGTANEKLF

d_call: NA
v_call: TRBV5-1
cdr3_aa: ASSAKLQVGYT

d_call: NA
v_call: TRBV5-4
cdr3_aa: ASSRTSTDTQY

d_call: NA
v_call: TRBV9
cdr3_aa: ASSVDGSPSYEQY

d_call: TRBD2
v_call: TRBV4-2
cdr3_aa: ASSQEDTVAGGSYEQY

d_call: NA
v_call: TRBV20-1
cdr3_aa: SALQGSPLH